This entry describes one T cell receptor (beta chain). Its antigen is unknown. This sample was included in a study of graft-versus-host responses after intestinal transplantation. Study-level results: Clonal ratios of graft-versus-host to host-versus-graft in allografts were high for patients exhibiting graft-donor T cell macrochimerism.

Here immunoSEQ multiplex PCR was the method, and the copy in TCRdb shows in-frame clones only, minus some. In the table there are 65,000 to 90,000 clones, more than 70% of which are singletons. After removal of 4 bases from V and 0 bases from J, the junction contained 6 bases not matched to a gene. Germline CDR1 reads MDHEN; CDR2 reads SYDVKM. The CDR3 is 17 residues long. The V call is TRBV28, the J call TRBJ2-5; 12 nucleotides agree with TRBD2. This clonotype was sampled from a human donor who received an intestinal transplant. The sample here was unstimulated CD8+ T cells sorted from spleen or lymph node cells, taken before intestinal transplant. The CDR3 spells CASSSRTSGEYQETQYF. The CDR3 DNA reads TGTGCCAGCAGTTCCAGGACTAGCGGGGAATACCAAGAGACCCAGTACTTC.